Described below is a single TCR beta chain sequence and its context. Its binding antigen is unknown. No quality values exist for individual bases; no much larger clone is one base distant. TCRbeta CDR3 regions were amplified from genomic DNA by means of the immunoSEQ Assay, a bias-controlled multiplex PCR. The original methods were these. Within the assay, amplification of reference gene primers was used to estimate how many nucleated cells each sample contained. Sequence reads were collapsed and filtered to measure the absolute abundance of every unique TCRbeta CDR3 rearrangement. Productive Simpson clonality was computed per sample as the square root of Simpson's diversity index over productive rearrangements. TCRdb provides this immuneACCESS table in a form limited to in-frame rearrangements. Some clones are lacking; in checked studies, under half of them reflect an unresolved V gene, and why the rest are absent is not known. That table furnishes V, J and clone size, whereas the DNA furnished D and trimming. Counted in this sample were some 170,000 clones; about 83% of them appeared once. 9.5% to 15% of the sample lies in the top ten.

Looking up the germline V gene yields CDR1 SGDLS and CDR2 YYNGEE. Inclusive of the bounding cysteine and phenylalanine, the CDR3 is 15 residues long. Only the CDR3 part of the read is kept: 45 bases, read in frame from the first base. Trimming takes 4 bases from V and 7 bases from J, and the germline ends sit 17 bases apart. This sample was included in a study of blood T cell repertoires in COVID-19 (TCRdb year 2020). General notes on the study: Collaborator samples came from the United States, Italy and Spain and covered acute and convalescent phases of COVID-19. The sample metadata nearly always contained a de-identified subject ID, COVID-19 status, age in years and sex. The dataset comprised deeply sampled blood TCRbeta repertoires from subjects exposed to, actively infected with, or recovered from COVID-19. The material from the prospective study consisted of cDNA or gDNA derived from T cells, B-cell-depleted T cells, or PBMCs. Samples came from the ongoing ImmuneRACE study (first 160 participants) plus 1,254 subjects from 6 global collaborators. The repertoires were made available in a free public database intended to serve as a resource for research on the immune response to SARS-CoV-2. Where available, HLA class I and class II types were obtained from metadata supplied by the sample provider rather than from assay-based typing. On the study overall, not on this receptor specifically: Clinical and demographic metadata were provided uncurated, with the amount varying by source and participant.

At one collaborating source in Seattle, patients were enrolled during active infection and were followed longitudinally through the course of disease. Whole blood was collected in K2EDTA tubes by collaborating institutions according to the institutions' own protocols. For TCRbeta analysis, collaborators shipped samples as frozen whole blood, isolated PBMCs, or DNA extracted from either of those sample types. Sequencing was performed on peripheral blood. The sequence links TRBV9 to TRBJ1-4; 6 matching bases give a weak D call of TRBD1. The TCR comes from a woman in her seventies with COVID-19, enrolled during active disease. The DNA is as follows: TGTGCCAGCAGCTTTAGGGGCGGGGGCCGTGAAAAACTGTTTTTT. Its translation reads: CASSFRGGGREKLFF.